Below are 32 T cell receptor beta chains sequenced from a single sample in a study of tumor-infiltrating lymphocytes in primary liver carcinoma (dated by TCRdb to 2017 to 2019). These reads were obtained on an Illumina HiSeq 2500. Using a constant-region primer and ProtoScript II reverse transcriptase, TCRbeta-specific cDNA was reverse-transcribed from 500 ng total RNA. Three nested multiplex PCR rounds, following a slightly modified ARM-PCR procedure, were used to build the TCRbeta libraries. Multiplex TRBV1-TRBV30 forward primers and a Cbeta reverse primer were used in the first two PCR rounds, each of which was run for 10 to 11 cycles. Starting from the raw public reads, TCRdb applied fastp trimming at Q25, assembled clones with MiXCR and retained in-frame beta chains. Records with the same CDR3 protein are collapsed into one entry carrying the most frequent genes and DNA. The sample profile shows around 330,000 distinct CDR3 sequences; 65% of them were found once. The ten largest clones add up to roughly 9% of the sample.

RNA from unsorted whole blood was extracted with TRIzol reagent, and germline DNA was obtained with the DNeasy Blood & Tissue kit. Sequencing was performed on peripheral blood. The receptors were gathered from a middle-aged man with primary liver carcinoma and hepatitis B virus infection.

This clonotype was counted ten times or more. CDR3 sequence (DNA): TGTGCCAGCAGTTTAGGTAGCGGGAGGAACACCGGGGAGCTGTTTTTT. Protein product: CASSLGSGRNTGELFF. This sequence joins TRBV12-3 or TRBV12-4 and TRBJ2-2, with TRBD2 matching 9 bases. The CDR3 consists of 16 residues. Trimming took 1 base from V and 1 from J; bases not matched to a gene: 1.

The rearrangement links TRBV6-5 to TRBJ2-1, with D tentatively TRBD1 (6 bases). The CDR3 consists of 13 residues. Trimming shortened V by 11 bases and J by 4 bases, and 15 bases separated the two germline ends. CDR1 is MNHEY and CDR2 is SVGAGI in the germline V gene. The CDR3 DNA is TGTGCCCCCCGACTGGACAGTTACAATGAGCAGTTCTTC. Translating gives CAPRLDSYNEQFF.

The chain links TRBV11-1 to TRBJ2-2; TRBD2 matches at 8 bases. Germline-derived CDR1 and CDR2 are SGHAT and FQDESV (reference sequence). There are 16 residues in the CDR3. Trimming at V came to 6 bases and at J to 7 bases, leaving 13 bases not matched to a gene. Here the CDR3 DNA reads TGTGCCAGCAGTTTAACAGCGGGAGAGGGAATCGGGGAGCTGTTTTTT. Encoded protein: CASSLTAGEGIGELFF.

Remarks on this clonotype: A much larger clone lies a single base off, so this may be a read error. J is TRBJ2-7 and V is TRBV6-5; TRBD2 might be the D (5 bases). Germline loops: CDR1 MNHEY, CDR2 SVGAGI. The CDR3 contains 15 residues. The CDR3, as DNA: TGTGTCAGCAGTTACTCCTCCGGGAAAATCTACGAGCAGTACTTC. It encodes CVSSYSSGKIYEQYF.

Concerning this clonotype: This may be a read error: a much more frequent sequence differs by one nucleotide. The chain combines TRBV29-1 with TRBJ2-3, with 11 bases identical to TRBD2. With V trimmed by 7 bases and J by 0 bases, 6 bases remained unmatched. Germline lookup yields CDR1 SQVTM and CDR2 ANQGSEA. This CDR3 region has 15 residues. CDR3 sequence reads: CSEGLAELSTDTQYF. CDR3 in DNA: TGCAGCGAGGGACTAGCGGAGTTAAGCACAGATACGCAGTATTTT.

This clonotype has at least ten counts. The chain links TRBV29-1 to TRBJ2-7, with D possibly TRBD1 on 6 matching bases. V shed 1 base and J shed 4 bases, with 11 bases lying between them. CDR3 length: 13 residues. Germline V gene lookup returns CDR1 SQVTM and CDR2 ANQGSEA. CDR3 nucleotides: TGCAGCGTTGAAGGGGACAAGGAGTACGAGCAGTACTTC. Protein: CSVEGDKEYEQYF.

The rearrangement uses TRBV6-5 and TRBJ2-2, with TRBD1 matching over 7 bases. The germline V gene encodes CDR1 MNHEY and CDR2 SVGAGI. The CDR3 spans 16 residues. The CDR3 bases are TGTGTAAGCAGTTTCGTCCCGGGACAGAATTACGGGGAGCTGTTTTTT. This translates into CVSSFVPGQNYGELFF.

This clonotype was counted ten times or more. The chain recombines TRBV6-2 or TRBV6-3 with TRBJ2-6, with no clear D. CDR1 is MNHEY and CDR2 is SVGEGT in the germline V gene. V shed 4 bases and J shed 2 bases, with 3 bases lying between them. The CDR3 extends over 13 amino acids. As DNA, the CDR3 is TGTGCCAGCAGTTGGACTGGGGCCAACGTCCTGACTTTC. Residues: CASSWTGANVLTF.

This clonotype was counted at least ten times. The rearrangement joins TRBV6-1 to TRBJ1-5, with D perhaps matching TRBD1 (5 bases). Per germline, CDR1 MNHNS and CDR2 SASEGT. Trimming shortened V by 7 bases and J by 6 bases, and 10 bases separated the two germline ends. The CDR3 is 12 amino acids. Here the CDR3 DNA reads TGTGCCAGCACAGGGTTTGGTCAGCCCCAGCATTTT. Amino acid sequence: CASTGFGQPQHF.

Note on this clonotype: Being one base from a much bigger clone, this may be a read error. The rearrangement joins TRBV10-3 to TRBJ2-2, with D tentatively TRBD2 (6 bases). With 3 bases removed from V and 5 bases from J, the gap between germline ends came to 19 bases. The CDR3 covers 17 residues. Germline V lookup: CDR1 ENHRY, CDR2 SYGVKD. CDR3 residues: CAISDPALVGGTGELFF. In nucleotides, the CDR3 is TGTGCCATCAGTGACCCAGCTCTAGTGGGAGGTACCGGGGAGCTGTTTTTT.

This clonotype was detected many times. This rearrangement joins TRBV6-8 to TRBJ2-2, with D maybe TRBD2 (5 bases). This CDR3 has 13 residues. Germline V CDR1 and CDR2: MNHGY, SAAAGT. Trimming took off 6 bases at V and 5 bases at J, with 10 bases between the two ends. The chain's CDR3 is CASSRDYTGELFF. In DNA, the CDR3 is TGTGCCAGCAGCCGCGACTATACCGGGGAGCTGTTTTTT.

Concerning this clonotype: One junction end does not reproduce the germline sequence, and a read error may be involved. The gene calls are TRBV13 and TRBJ1-2; no reliable D call. Germline loops: CDR1 PRHDT, CDR2 FYEKMQ (reference sequence). The CDR3 runs 12 residues. DNA of the CDR3: TGTGCCAGCAGCTTCGGGAGAGGTGGCGACACCTTC. Translating gives CASSFGRGGDTF. The entire variable domain, with the rest obtained from reference TRBV13 and TRBJ1-2, is as follows: AAGVIQSPRHLIKEKRETATLKCYPIPRHDTVYWYQQGPGQDPQFLISFYEKMQSDKGSIPDRFSAQQFSDYHSELNMSSLELGDSALYFCASSFGRGGDTFGSGTRLTVV.

The sample holds one count of this clonotype. The rearrangement links TRBV7-8 to TRBJ2-3; 12 nucleotides align to TRBD2. The CDR3 loop spans 16 amino acids. The V gene's germline CDR1 is SGHVS and CDR2 FQNEAQ. V lost 5 bases, J lost 8 bases, and 11 bases stayed unmatched. CDR3 protein: CASSQAGLAGISTQYF. Written as DNA, the CDR3 is TGTGCCAGCAGCCAAGCAGGACTAGCGGGAATTAGTACGCAGTATTTT. Looking up the rest from reference TRBV7-8 and TRBJ2-3 gives the full variable domain: GAGVSQSPRYKVAKRGQDVALRCDPISGHVSLFWYQQALGQGPEFLTYFQNEAQLDKSGLPSDRFFAERPEGSVSTLKIQRTQQEDSAVYLCASSQAGLAGISTQYFGPGTRLTVL.

With regard to this clonotype: Mismatch with germline at one junction end may stem from a read error. The chain couples TRBV7-8 to TRBJ1-2; the D gene is possibly TRBD1 (6 bases). This CDR3 is 14 amino acids long. Germline V lookup: CDR1 SGHVS, CDR2 FQNEAQ. CDR3 nucleotide sequence: TGTACCAGCAGCCTATCAACAGGGCACTATGGCTACACCTTC. Its translation: CTSSLSTGHYGYTF.

This clonotype has at least ten counts. V and J are TRBV10-3 and TRBJ2-3, with 10 bases matching TRBD1. The CDR3 has 14 amino acids. V trimming: 11 bases; J trimming: 1 base; junction bases outside the gene matches: 6. Germline CDR1 reads ENHRY; CDR2 reads SYGVKD. As DNA, the CDR3 is TGTGCCGTATCCGGGACAGGGGGCACAGATACGCAGTATTTT. It yields the protein CAVSGTGGTDTQYF.

CDR3 sequence: CASSLPSAGVSSEQFF. CDR3 coding DNA: TGTGCCAGCAGCTTGCCTAGTGCGGGAGTTTCGAGTGAGCAGTTCTTC. This sequence joins TRBV5-4 and TRBJ2-1, with 7 bases that match TRBD2. The ends lost 1 base at V and 9 bases at J; junction bases unmatched: 13. Germline V gene data show CDR1 as SGHNT and CDR2 as YYREEE (reference sequence). The CDR3 runs to 16 residues.

A word on this clonotype: Since no conserved phenylalanine or tryptophan closes the CDR3, a read error is the likely cause. The CDR3: CASSQDPSQPQHL. The CDR3, as DNA: TGCGCCAGCAGCCAGGATCCGAGTCAGCCCCAGCATCTT. The genes are TRBV4-1 and TRBJ1-5; no reliable D call. V lost 3 bases to trimming and J lost 6 bases, with 9 bases between them. The CDR3 extends over 13 amino acids. Per the germline V gene, CDR1 is MGHRA and CDR2 is YSYEKL.

This clonotype was seen at least ten times. The chain couples TRBV29-1 to TRBJ2-1; D gene unclear. Germline lookup yields CDR1 SQVTM and CDR2 ANQGSEA. This CDR3 is built from 12 residues. The V gene lost 4 bases and the J gene lost 8 bases, with 12 bases spanning the gap. The CDR3 loop reads CSVVRALDEQFF. The CDR3 nucleotides are TGCAGCGTTGTTAGAGCTTTGGATGAGCAGTTCTTC.

As to this clonotype: Given a much more abundant clone one base away, this may be a read error. The chain is built from TRBV29-1 and TRBJ1-4; 9 bases map to TRBD1. The CDR3 loop spans 13 amino acids. Germline assignment: CDR1 SQVTM and CDR2 ANQGSEA. The CDR3 DNA reads as TGCAGCGTTGCGGGACAGGGCCGTGAAAAACCGTTTTTT. Amino acids: CSVAGQGREKPFF.

In its sample, this clonotype was seen a few times. The conserved phenylalanine or tryptophan normally closing the CDR3 is absent here, so this likely arose from a read error. The genes are TRBV5-1 and TRBJ1-4, with D perhaps matching TRBD1 (6 bases). The CDR3 contains 13 residues. The V gene's germline CDR1 is SGHRS and CDR2 YFSETQ. The V gene lost 4 bases and the J gene lost 12 bases, with 16 bases spanning the gap. CDR3 in amino acids: CASSLRQATELFL. The CDR3 nucleotides are TGCGCCAGCAGCCTACGACAGGCAACGGAACTGTTTCTT.

A word on this clonotype: Since no conserved phenylalanine or tryptophan closes the CDR3, a read error is the likely cause. The chain uses TRBV11-1 and TRBJ2-3; a weak D match, TRBD2 (5 bases). There are 13 residues in the CDR3. The V gene lost 1 base and the J gene lost 9 bases, with 11 bases spanning the gap. The germline gives CDR1 SGHAT, CDR2 FQDESV (reference sequence). CDR3 bases: TGTGCCAGCAGCTTAGACCGGGAAGACACGCAGTATTCC. The encoded protein is CASSLDREDTQYS.

The rearrangement uses TRBV11-2 and TRBJ2-7, with no clear D. V was shortened by 6 bases and J by 4 bases, with 13 bases between the two germline ends. The CDR3 length is 13 residues. CDR1 and CDR2 from the germline V gene are SGHAT and FQNNGV. In DNA, the CDR3 is TGTGCCAGCAGTCAAGCGATCTTATACGAGCAGTACGTC. Protein: CASSQAILYEQYV.

Concerning this clonotype itself: The junction departs from germline at one end; a sequencing error may be responsible. This chain connects TRBV11-1 to TRBJ2-3, with 7 bases lining up with TRBD2. Per germline, CDR1 SGHAT and CDR2 FQDESV (reference sequence). CDR3 length: 15 residues. The CDR3 coding sequence is TGTGTCAGCAGCTTAGGAGCGGGGCCCACAGATACACAGTATTTT. Encoded protein: CVSSLGAGPTDTQYF.

The table lists this clonotype with a few counts. This clone may be a read error of a much larger clone one base away. The chain joins TRBV12-3 or TRBV12-4 to TRBJ2-5, with TRBD2 matching over 9 bases. The CDR3 has 16 amino acids. This CDR3 is CASSLATSGDQETRYF. As DNA, the CDR3 is TGTGCCAGCAGTTTAGCGACTAGCGGCGATCAAGAGACCCGGTACTTC.

By sample fraction, this clonotype is medium-sized. The gene calls are TRBV11-3 and TRBJ2-3; tentative D call: TRBD1 (5 bases). The CDR3 sequence is 15 residues long. Looked up from germline, CDR1 is SGHNT and CDR2 is YENEEA. The V end lost 1 base, the J end lost 2 bases, and 10 bases lay between the germline ends. The CDR3 reads CASSLGVGDTDTQYF. CDR3 nucleotide sequence: TGTGCCAGCAGCTTAGGGGTAGGGGACACAGATACGCAGTATTTT.

About this clonotype: Relative to the germline gene, one junction end is altered; a read error may explain this. The chain has TRBV28 and TRBJ1-2; no firm D call. In germline, CDR1 is MDHEN, CDR2 SYDVKM. The CDR3 spans 13 residues. The CDR3 spells CASSLWQDYDYTF. The CDR3 nucleotides read TGTGCCAGCAGTTTATGGCAGGACTATGACTACACCTTC.

Of note for this clonotype: A much larger clone sits a single nucleotide away, making a read error possible. The chain couples TRBV6-1 to TRBJ2-5; unclear D gene. The CDR3 is 12 amino acids. Germline V CDR1 and CDR2: MNHNS, SASEGT. Trimming removed 7 bases from V and 0 bases from J, with 6 bases in between. This CDR3 reads CASTRDQETQYF. CDR3 DNA sequence: TGTGCCAGCACTCGAGACCAAGAGACCCAGTACTTC.

This clonotype was seen at least ten times. V is TRBV4-2 and J is TRBJ2-1; 9 nucleotides agree with TRBD2. V gave up 4 bases and J gave up 7 bases; unmatched junction bases: 17. The CDR3 loop spans 18 amino acids. Germline lookup yields CDR1 LGHNA and CDR2 YNFKEQ. CDR3 loop: CASSPATSGSAQGNEQFF. In nucleotides, the CDR3 is TGTGCCAGCAGCCCAGCGACTAGCGGCAGCGCCCAGGGGAATGAGCAGTTCTTC.

This clonotype was counted many times. This chain links TRBV4-3 with TRBJ1-1, with a possible D match to TRBD1 (5 bases). Germline CDR1 and CDR2: LGHNA and YSLEER. Between the trimmed V and J ends, which lost 1 base and 4 bases, there was a span of 10 bases. The CDR3 sequence is 14 residues long. CDR3 DNA sequence: TGCGCCAGCAGCCAAGCGGAGAGGGGCACTGAAGCTTTCTTT. It codes for CASSQAERGTEAFF.

A note on this clonotype: Because the CDR3 is missing its conserved closing phenylalanine or tryptophan, this is likely a read error. The chain is built from TRBV12-3 or TRBV12-4 and TRBJ2-7; D possibly corresponds to TRBD1 (6 bases). Trimming took off 4 bases at V and 4 bases at J, with 11 bases between the two ends. This CDR3 comprises 13 residues. The CDR3 spells CASSSTGRYEQYI. In nucleotides, the CDR3 is TGTGCCAGCAGTTCGACAGGACGGTACGAGCAGTACATT.

The chain couples TRBV21-1 to TRBJ1-1; the tabulated D call, TRBD1, remains unverified against the DNA. TRBV21-1 counts as a pseudogene. The CDR3 contains 17 residues. DNA of the CDR3: TGTGCCAGCAGCAAGGCCGGGACAGGGTCTTCTCCCACTGAAGCTTTCTTT. Its protein is CASSKAGTGSSPTEAFF.

The chain uses TRBV5-1 and TRBJ2-3; 7 bases map to TRBD2. V trimming: 5 bases; J trimming: 4 bases; junction bases outside the gene matches: 10. The CDR3 consists of 15 residues. Germline V gene sequence: CDR1 SGHRS, CDR2 YFSETQ. CDR3 region: CASRDRTSFPDTQYF. The CDR3 nucleotides read TGCGCCAGCAGAGACCGGACTAGTTTCCCAGATACGCAGTATTTT.